Presented here are 30 T cell receptor beta chains from one specimen sequenced in a study of shared clonotypes between healthy human individuals. TCRdb's table, derived via immunoSEQ multiplex PCR, lists solely in-frame clones and lacks some. The sample holds nearly 600,000 clones; less than 97% are singletons and the top ten take roughly 0.1%. Only CD45RO-negative cells positively selected for CCR7 counted as naive CD8 cells, so terminally differentiated effector memory CD45RA+ cells were excluded. The sequencing sample was made of naive CD8+ T cells sorted from blood. These receptor sequences come from a woman under 40 in good health.

The chain joins TRBV7-2 to TRBJ1-1, with TRBD1 as a possible D gene (5 bases). The CDR3 totals 14 residues. V lost 5 bases and J 7 bases, leaving 17 bases between the germline ends. Germline V lookup: CDR1 SGHTA, CDR2 FQGNSA. The CDR3 nucleotides read TGTGCCAGCAGCCCCCTCCGGGGGGGGAATGAAGCTTTCTTT. It yields the protein CASSPLRGGNEAFF.

This clone has only a few counts. J is TRBJ2-7 and V is TRBV28; D gene ambiguous. Deletions cut 3 bases from V and 6 bases from J, with 9 bases between. This CDR3 contains 12 residues. Germline loops: CDR1 MDHEN, CDR2 SYDVKM. CDR3 DNA: TGTGCCAGCAGTTTTAGGATGGGCGAGCAGTACTTC. The encoded protein is CASSFRMGEQYF.

The chain couples TRBV7-8 to TRBJ2-1, with 10 bases fitting TRBD2. With 3 bases clipped from V and 10 bases from J, the junction kept 6 bases outside the gene matches. Germline V gene lookup returns CDR1 SGHVS and CDR2 FQNEAQ. The CDR3 totals 14 residues. The CDR3 protein is CASSFSVLAGEQFF. DNA of the CDR3: TGTGCCAGCAGCTTCTCTGTACTAGCGGGAGAGCAGTTCTTC.

The chain uses TRBV7-9 and TRBJ1-2, with a tentative D call TRBD1 (6 bases). The CDR3 contains 18 residues. Germline CDR1 SEHNR, CDR2 FQNEAQ (reference sequence). Trimming pared 10 bases from V and 4 bases from J, leaving 31 bases between. The DNA for the CDR3 is TGTGCCACGATATCATTACAGGGTGGGAGGGTACGGCGCTATGGCTACACCTTC. It yields the protein CATISLQGGRVRRYGYTF.

The chain employs TRBV6-5 and TRBJ2-7, with 9 nucleotides matching TRBD2. The V segment lost 5 bases and the J segment 2 bases; nucleotides outside the gene matches: 7. Germline V gene lookup returns CDR1 MNHEY and CDR2 SVGAGI. This CDR3 contains 15 residues. Written as DNA, the CDR3 is TGTGCCAGCAGTCCCGCTAGCGGGGACCCCTACGAGCAGTACTTC. Translating it yields CASSPASGDPYEQYF.

V gene TRBV28 combines with J gene TRBJ1-2; D is uncertain. There are 13 residues in the CDR3. The germline V and J ends were trimmed by 2 bases and 11 bases, with 15 bases remaining between them. Germline V gene data show CDR1 as MDHEN and CDR2 as SYDVKM. The CDR3 DNA reads TGTGCCAGCAGTTTACTTACAGCCCCATGGTACACCTTC. Its translation: CASSLLTAPWYTF.

As for this clone: Additional DNA sequences in this sample encode the identical CDR3. CDR3 in DNA: TGCGCCAGCAGCCTACGGACGGGTTACAATGAGCAGTTCTTC. Translating it yields CASSLRTGYNEQFF. This rearrangement joins TRBV4-1 to TRBJ2-1; no firm D call. The CDR3 spans 14 residues. Trimming shortened V by 4 bases and J by 4 bases, and 11 bases separated the two germline ends. The germline V gene has CDR1 MGHRA and CDR2 YSYEKL.

The J gene is TRBJ1-1, the V gene TRBV2; D is unresolved. Germline-derived CDR1 and CDR2 are SNHLY and FYNNEI. Trimming shortened V by 6 bases and J by 0 bases, and 11 bases separated the two germline ends. The CDR3 sequence is 14 residues long. CDR3 loop: CASSPSPMNTEAFF. DNA of the CDR3: TGTGCCAGCAGCCCCTCACCCATGAACACTGAAGCTTTCTTT. The entire variable domain, with the rest obtained from reference TRBV2 and TRBJ1-1, is as follows: EPEVTQTPSHQVTQMGQEVILRCVPISNHLYFYWYRQILGQKVEFLVSFYNNEISEKSEIFDDQFSVERPDGSNFTLKIRSTKLEDSAMYFCASSPSPMNTEAFFGQGTRLTVV.

The chain employs TRBV6-6 and TRBJ1-3, with D possibly TRBD1 on 5 matching bases. Trimming shortened V by 5 bases and J by 0 bases, and 14 bases separated the two germline ends. The germline V gene has CDR1 MNHNY and CDR2 SVGAGI (reference sequence). This CDR3 spans 16 amino acids. CDR3 protein: CASSTHDSLSGNTIYF. The CDR3 DNA reads as TGTGCCAGCAGTACCCACGACAGTCTCTCTGGAAACACCATATATTTT.

The chain is built from TRBV12-5 and TRBJ1-1, with D possibly TRBD1 on 5 matching bases. CDR1 and CDR2 from the germline V gene are LGHNT and FRNRAP. The CDR3 has 13 amino acids. V was shortened by 6 bases and J by 1 base, with 9 bases between the two germline ends. CDR3 DNA sequence: TGTGCTAGTGGGTTAGACAGGAACACTGAAGCTTTCTTT. This gives the protein CASGLDRNTEAFF.

In this sample, this clone turned up once. The chain couples TRBV13 to TRBJ2-3; D is perhaps TRBD2 (6 bases). CDR3 length: 14 amino acids. Germline-derived CDR1 and CDR2 are PRHDT and FYEKMQ (reference sequence). Trimming left V 5 bases short and J 0 bases short, with 9 bases between. Written as DNA, the CDR3 is TGTGCCAGCAGCCGTCGGGGGAGCACAGATACGCAGTATTTT. Protein sequence: CASSRRGSTDTQYF.

This chain links TRBV18 with TRBJ2-7; D gene uncertain. V lost 0 bases and J lost 4, with 10 bases in between. The CDR3 extends over 14 amino acids. Per germline, CDR1 KGHSH and CDR2 LQKENI. The CDR3 DNA is TGTGCCAGCTCACCACCTTCACAGAAGTACGAGCAGTACTTC. It codes for CASSPPSQKYEQYF.

J is TRBJ1-1 and V is TRBV9; 7 positions agree with TRBD1. From germline, CDR1 is SGDLS and CDR2 YYNGEE. V shed 4 bases, J shed 8 bases, and the junction held 8 bases outside the gene matches. The CDR3 runs to 13 residues. The CDR3 loop reads CASSRGGQTEAFF. DNA of the CDR3: TGTGCCAGCAGCAGGGGGGGACAGACAGAAGCTTTCTTT.

J is TRBJ2-5 and V is TRBV11-3; D is unresolved. With 5 bases removed from V and 4 bases from J, the gap between germline ends came to 8 bases. The CDR3 extends over 12 amino acids. Germline CDR1 and CDR2: SGHNT and YENEEA. CDR3 residues: CASSLPGETQYF. The CDR3 DNA reads TGTGCCAGCAGCCTCCCGGGAGAGACCCAGTACTTC.

The table lists this clone with a few counts. This rearrangement joins TRBV18 to TRBJ2-7; 7 nucleotides line up with TRBD1. The V segment lost 6 bases and the J segment 3 bases; nucleotides outside the gene matches: 8. Germline CDR1 and CDR2: KGHSH and LQKENI. There are 14 residues in the CDR3. CDR3 residues: CASSLRDSGYEQYF. The CDR3 region has the DNA TGTGCCAGCTCGCTTCGGGACAGCGGCTACGAGCAGTACTTC.

In the case of this clone: This same CDR3 is encoded by further DNA sequences in the sample. The V gene is TRBV5-6, the J gene TRBJ1-2, with 7 bases matching TRBD1. V dropped 3 bases and J dropped 6; count of bases not matched to a gene: 2. CDR1 is SGHDT and CDR2 is YYEEEE in the germline V gene. This CDR3 has 12 amino acids. The CDR3 region has the DNA TGTGCCAGCAGCTCAGGGGGGGATGGCTACACCTTC. It translates to CASSSGGDGYTF.

The rearrangement joins TRBV27 to TRBJ1-5; D is perhaps TRBD1 (6 bases). The V end was cut by 4 bases, the J end by 9 bases, with 16 bases between. Per germline, CDR1 MNHEY and CDR2 SMNVEV (reference sequence). This CDR3 contains 14 residues. Here the CDR3 DNA reads TGTGCCAGCAGTTCTACAGGGCTCCTTGGGCCCCAGCATTTT. This sequence encodes CASSSTGLLGPQHF.

The V call is TRBV6-1, the J call TRBJ2-7; 8 positions agree with TRBD1. In germline, CDR1 is MNHNS, CDR2 SASEGT. This CDR3 contains 18 residues. V shed 3 bases, J shed 0 bases, and the junction held 13 bases outside the gene matches. Here the CDR3 reads CASSDWGQAPSPSYEQYF. The CDR3 DNA reads TGTGCCAGCAGTGATTGGGGACAGGCCCCTTCCCCCTCCTACGAGCAGTACTTC.

The chain links TRBV27 to TRBJ2-7; tentative D call: TRBD1 (6 bases). The germline V and J ends were trimmed by 0 bases and 2 bases, with 14 bases remaining between them. Germline CDR1 MNHEY, CDR2 SMNVEV (reference sequence). This CDR3 spans 16 amino acids. Here the CDR3 reads CASSLSYRGKTYEQYF. CDR3 DNA: TGTGCCAGCAGTTTATCGTATAGGGGGAAAACCTACGAGCAGTACTTC.

This clone was counted once. This sequence joins TRBV19 and TRBJ1-1, with D hard to call. This CDR3 spans 12 amino acids. Per the germline V gene, CDR1 is LNHDA and CDR2 is SQIVND (reference sequence). Trimming removed 4 bases from V and 4 bases from J, with 7 bases in between. CDR3 loop: CASSNVITEAFF. The DNA for the CDR3 is TGTGCCAGTAGTAACGTCATCACTGAAGCTTTCTTT.

This chain connects TRBV5-1 to TRBJ2-3, with D possibly matching TRBD1 (5 bases). V was clipped by 4 bases and J by 4 bases, with 13 bases between them. The CDR3 covers 14 residues. CDR1 and CDR2 (germline): SGHRS, YFSETQ. CDR3 nucleotide sequence: TGCGCCAGCAGCGTATCAGGGTACTCAGATACGCAGTATTTT. Translating it yields CASSVSGYSDTQYF.

V is TRBV2 and J is TRBJ2-7; the match to TRBD1 covers 10 bases. V was clipped by 7 bases and J by 6 bases; unmatched bases: 9. This CDR3 comprises 14 residues. The germline gives CDR1 SNHLY, CDR2 FYNNEI. The CDR3 sequence is CASNTGTGVGEQYF. The CDR3 DNA reads as TGTGCCAGCAATACCGGGACAGGGGTAGGCGAGCAGTACTTC.

The J gene is TRBJ1-1, the V gene TRBV15; D not resolved. CDR1 is LNHNV and CDR2 is YYDKDF in the germline V gene (reference sequence). The CDR3 has 15 residues. Trimming shortened V by 0 bases and J by 0 bases, and 8 bases separated the two germline ends. The CDR3 DNA is TGTGCCACCAGCAGAGATGCAGAGATGAACACTGAAGCTTTCTTT. It codes for CATSRDAEMNTEAFF.

This chain uses TRBV28 with TRBJ2-5; TRBD2 is a possible D gene (6 bases). V dropped 8 bases and J dropped 11 bases, with 15 bases sitting between them. There are 11 residues in the CDR3. CDR1 MDHEN and CDR2 SYDVKM come from the germline V gene. The CDR3 bases are TGTGCCAGCGATGTCTGGGGGGAGCAGTACTTC. It yields the protein CASDVWGEQYF. Full variable domain (missing parts from reference TRBV28 and TRBJ2-5): DVKVTQSSRYLVKRTGEKVFLECVQDMDHENMFWYRQDPGLGLRLIYFSYDVKMKEKGDIPEGYSVSREKKERFSLILESASTNQTSMYLCASDVWGEQYFGPGTRLLVL.

The rearrangement links TRBV28 to TRBJ1-4; 10 bases agree with TRBD1. The trim removed 6 bases at V and 6 bases at J, leaving 10 bases unmatched. Germline assignment: CDR1 MDHEN and CDR2 SYDVKM. The CDR3 is 16 amino acids. The CDR3 DNA reads TGTGCCAGCAGGGGAGGACAGGGGGTCATTTATGAAAAACTGTTTTTT. It specifies CASRGGQGVIYEKLFF. The variable domain in full, with the rest retrieved from reference TRBV28 and TRBJ1-4, is DVKVTQSSRYLVKRTGEKVFLECVQDMDHENMFWYRQDPGLGLRLIYFSYDVKMKEKGDIPEGYSVSREKKERFSLILESASTNQTSMYLCASRGGQGVIYEKLFFGSGTQLSVL.

CDR3 protein: CASSSGQPYNEQFF. The CDR3 DNA is TGTGCCAGCAGTTCGGGACAGCCCTACAATGAGCAGTTCTTC. V is TRBV6-5 and J is TRBJ2-1; 7 bases align to TRBD1. The V gene end was trimmed by 4 bases and the J gene end by 2 bases; junction bases not matched to a gene: 2. The CDR3 sequence is 14 residues long. CDR1 and CDR2 (germline): MNHEY, SVGAGI.

The genes are TRBV27 and TRBJ2-1; 9 bases match TRBD2. The CDR3 spans 18 residues. The V and J ends lost 5 bases and 0 bases, in that order; junction bases with no gene match: 11. The germline V gene has CDR1 MNHEY and CDR2 SMNVEV (reference sequence). CDR3 sequence: CASSPGVAGASSYNEQFF. The CDR3 nucleotides read TGTGCCAGCAGTCCCGGGGTAGCGGGAGCAAGCTCCTACAATGAGCAGTTCTTC.

V gene TRBV6-1 combines with J gene TRBJ2-3; 9 positions agree with TRBD2. The CDR3 runs to 15 residues. V trimming: 10 bases; J trimming: 4 bases; junction bases outside the gene matches: 12. CDR1 is MNHNS and CDR2 is SASEGT in the germline V gene. The CDR3 DNA follows: TGTGCCACCGGATGGGCTAGCGGGACGTCAGATACGCAGTATTTT. Translating gives CATGWASGTSDTQYF.

The chain joins TRBV5-4 to TRBJ2-7; possibly TRBD1 for D (6 bases). Deletions cut 0 bases from V and 1 base from J, with 11 bases between. Germline V gene lookup returns CDR1 SGHNT and CDR2 YYREEE (reference sequence). This CDR3 region has 15 residues. The CDR3 sequence: CASSLEGEGSYEQYF. The CDR3 nucleotides are TGTGCCAGCAGCTTGGAGGGGGAAGGTTCCTACGAGCAGTACTTC.

The V call is TRBV5-4, the J call TRBJ1-2; 8 bases match TRBD1. Germline V gives CDR1 SGHNT, CDR2 YYREEE (reference sequence). This CDR3 is 14 amino acids long. V gave up 4 bases and J gave up 5 bases; unmatched junction bases: 7. In DNA form, the CDR3 reads TGTGCCAGCAGCCCAGGGACAGGAGCATATGGCTACACCTTC. It codes for CASSPGTGAYGYTF.